This paragraph reports one T cell receptor beta chain. In the study's own analysis: Quantification of nucleated cells was approximated via reference gene primer amplification. The assay was immunoSEQ multiplex PCR, and TCRdb's table has in-frame clones only and misses some. That table supplies the V and J calls and clone size; D and trimming were determined from the DNA. Seen here are roughly 190,000 clones, 87% observed once, and the top ten hold about 2.3%. This sample was included in a study of blood T cell repertoires in COVID-19. The germline V gene has CDR1 SGHNT and CDR2 YENEEA. The CDR3 contains 16 residues. V trimming: 0 bases; J trimming: 3 bases; junction bases outside the gene matches: 4.

The rearrangement joins TRBV11-3 to TRBJ1-1; 10 bases are shared with TRBD1. The TCR originated in a woman aged 25 to 39 who had recovered from COVID-19. The sequenced material came from PBMCs or T cells enriched from blood (not recorded which). For the CDR3, the DNA is TGTGCCAGCAGCTTAGATGGGACAGGGGATTACACTGAAGCTTTCTTT. It encodes CASSLDGTGDYTEAFF.